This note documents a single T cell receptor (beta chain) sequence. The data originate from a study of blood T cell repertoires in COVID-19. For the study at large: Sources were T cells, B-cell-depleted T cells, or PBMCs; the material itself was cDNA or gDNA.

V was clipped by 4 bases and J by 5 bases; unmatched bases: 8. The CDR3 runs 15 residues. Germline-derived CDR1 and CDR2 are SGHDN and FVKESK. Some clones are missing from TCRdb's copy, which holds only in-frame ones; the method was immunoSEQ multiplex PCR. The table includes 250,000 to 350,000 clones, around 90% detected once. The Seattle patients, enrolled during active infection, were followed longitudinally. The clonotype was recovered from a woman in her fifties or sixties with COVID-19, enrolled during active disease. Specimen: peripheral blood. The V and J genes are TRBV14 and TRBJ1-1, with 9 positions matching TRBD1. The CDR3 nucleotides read TGTGCCAGCAGCCGGTTACAGGGGGCGAGGACTGAAGCTTTCTTT. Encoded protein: CASSRLQGARTEAFF.